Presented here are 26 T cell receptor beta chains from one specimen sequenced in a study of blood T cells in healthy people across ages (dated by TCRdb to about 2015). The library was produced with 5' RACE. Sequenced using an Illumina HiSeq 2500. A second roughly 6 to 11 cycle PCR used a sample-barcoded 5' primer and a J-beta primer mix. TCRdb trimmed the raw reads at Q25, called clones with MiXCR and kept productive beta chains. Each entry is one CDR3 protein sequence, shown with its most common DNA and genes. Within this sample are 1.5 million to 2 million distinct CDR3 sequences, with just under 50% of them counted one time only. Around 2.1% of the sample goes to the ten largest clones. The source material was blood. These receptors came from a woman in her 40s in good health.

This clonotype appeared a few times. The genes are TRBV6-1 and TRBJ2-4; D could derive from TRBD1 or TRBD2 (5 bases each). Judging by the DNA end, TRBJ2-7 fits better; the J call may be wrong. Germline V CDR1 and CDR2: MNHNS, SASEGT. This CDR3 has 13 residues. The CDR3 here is CASSPRESYEQYF. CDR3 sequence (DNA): TGTGCCAGCAGTCCCAGGGAGTCCTACGAGCAGTACTTC.

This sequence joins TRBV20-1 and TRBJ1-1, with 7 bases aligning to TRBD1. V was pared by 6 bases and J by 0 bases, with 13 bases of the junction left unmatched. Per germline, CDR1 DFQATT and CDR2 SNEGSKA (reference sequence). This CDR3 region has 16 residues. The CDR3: CSAPRQGSPMNTEAFF. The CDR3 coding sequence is TGCAGTGCCCCGAGACAGGGAAGTCCCATGAACACTGAAGCTTTCTTT.

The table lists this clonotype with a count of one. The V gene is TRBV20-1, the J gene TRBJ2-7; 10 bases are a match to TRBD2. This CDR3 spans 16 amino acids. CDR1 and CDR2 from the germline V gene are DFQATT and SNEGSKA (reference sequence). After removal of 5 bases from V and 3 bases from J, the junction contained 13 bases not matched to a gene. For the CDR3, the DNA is TGCAGTGCTCATAGGGGGGCGGGACTAGCGCTCTACGAGCAGTACTTC. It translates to CSAHRGAGLALYEQYF.

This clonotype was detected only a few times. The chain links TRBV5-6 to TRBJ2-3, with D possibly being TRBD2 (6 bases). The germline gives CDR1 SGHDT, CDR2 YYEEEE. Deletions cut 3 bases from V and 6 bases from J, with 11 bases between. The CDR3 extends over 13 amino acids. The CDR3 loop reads CASSSGLLDTQYF. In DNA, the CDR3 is TGTGCCAGCAGCTCTGGACTACTTGATACGCAGTATTTT.

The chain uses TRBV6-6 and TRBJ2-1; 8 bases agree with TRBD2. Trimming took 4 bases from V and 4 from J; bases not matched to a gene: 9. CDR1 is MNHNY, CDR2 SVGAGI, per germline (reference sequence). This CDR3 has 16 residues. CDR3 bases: TGTGCCAGCAGTTTCCGACGGGGGGGGACGTACAATGAGCAGTTCTTC. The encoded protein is CASSFRRGGTYNEQFF.

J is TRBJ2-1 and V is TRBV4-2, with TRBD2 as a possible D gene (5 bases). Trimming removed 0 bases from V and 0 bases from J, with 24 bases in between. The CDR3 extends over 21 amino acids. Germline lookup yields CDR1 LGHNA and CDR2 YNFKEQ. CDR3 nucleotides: TGTGCCAGCAGCCAAGAATTCCAGTTAAAAGCGGTCTATCCCTCCTACAATGAGCAGTTCTTC. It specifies CASSQEFQLKAVYPSYNEQFF.

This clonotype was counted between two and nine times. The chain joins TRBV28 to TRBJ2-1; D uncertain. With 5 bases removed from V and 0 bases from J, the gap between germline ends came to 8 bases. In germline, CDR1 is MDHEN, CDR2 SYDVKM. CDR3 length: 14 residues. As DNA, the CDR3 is TGTGCCAGCAGTGCATTGAGCTCCTACAATGAGCAGTTCTTC. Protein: CASSALSSYNEQFF.

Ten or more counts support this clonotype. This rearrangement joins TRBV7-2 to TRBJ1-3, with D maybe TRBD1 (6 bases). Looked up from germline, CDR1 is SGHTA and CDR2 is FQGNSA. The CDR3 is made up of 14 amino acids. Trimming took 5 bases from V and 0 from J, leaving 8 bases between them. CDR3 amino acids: CASSLQGSGNTIYF. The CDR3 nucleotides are TGTGCCAGCAGCCTACAGGGCTCTGGAAACACCATATATTTT.

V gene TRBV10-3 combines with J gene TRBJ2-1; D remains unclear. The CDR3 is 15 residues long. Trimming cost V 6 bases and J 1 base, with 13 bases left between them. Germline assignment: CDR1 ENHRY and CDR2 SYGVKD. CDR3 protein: CAIRGSGRSYNEQFF. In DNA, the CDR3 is TGTGCCATCAGAGGTTCAGGACGGTCCTACAATGAGCAGTTCTTC.

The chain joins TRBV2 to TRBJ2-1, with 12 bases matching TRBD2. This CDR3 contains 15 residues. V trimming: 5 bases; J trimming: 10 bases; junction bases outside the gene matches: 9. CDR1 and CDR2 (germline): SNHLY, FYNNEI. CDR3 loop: CASSRLAGGPREQFF. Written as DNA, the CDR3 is TGTGCCAGCAGTCGTCTAGCGGGGGGGCCCCGGGAGCAGTTCTTC.

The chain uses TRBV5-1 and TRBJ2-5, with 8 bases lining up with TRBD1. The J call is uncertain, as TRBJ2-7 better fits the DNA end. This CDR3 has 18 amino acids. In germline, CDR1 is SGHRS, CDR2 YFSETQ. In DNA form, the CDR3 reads TGCGCCAGCAGCTTGAAAACCTTAGGGGGACAGGTCGCCTACGAGCAGTACTTC. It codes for CASSLKTLGGQVAYEQYF.

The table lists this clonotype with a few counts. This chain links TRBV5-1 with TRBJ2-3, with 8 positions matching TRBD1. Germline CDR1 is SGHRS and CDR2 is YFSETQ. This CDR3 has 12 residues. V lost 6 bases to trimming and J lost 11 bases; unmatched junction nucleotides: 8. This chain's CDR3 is CASITGQGEQYF. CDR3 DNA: TGCGCCAGCATTACCGGACAGGGAGAGCAGTATTTT.

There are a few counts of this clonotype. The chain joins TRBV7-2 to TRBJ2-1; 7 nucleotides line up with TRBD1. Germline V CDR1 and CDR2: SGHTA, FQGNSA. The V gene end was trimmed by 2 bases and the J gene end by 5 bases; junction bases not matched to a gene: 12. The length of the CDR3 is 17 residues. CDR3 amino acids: CASSLQTRPGTDNEQFF. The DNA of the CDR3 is TGTGCCAGCAGCTTACAAACTCGTCCCGGGACAGACAATGAGCAGTTCTTC.

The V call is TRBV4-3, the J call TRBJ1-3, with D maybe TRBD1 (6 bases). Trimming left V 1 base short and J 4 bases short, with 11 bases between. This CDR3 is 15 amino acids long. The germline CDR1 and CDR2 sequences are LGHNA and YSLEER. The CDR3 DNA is TGCGCCAGCAGCCAAGTTTCAGGGGCCGGAAACACCATATATTTT. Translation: CASSQVSGAGNTIYF.

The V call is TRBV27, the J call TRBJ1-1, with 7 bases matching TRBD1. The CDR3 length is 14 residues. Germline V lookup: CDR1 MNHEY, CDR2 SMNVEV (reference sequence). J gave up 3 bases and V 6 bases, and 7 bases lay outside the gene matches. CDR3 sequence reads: CASSLGQTHTEAFF. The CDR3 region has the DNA TGTGCCAGCAGCCTGGGACAGACTCACACTGAAGCTTTCTTT.

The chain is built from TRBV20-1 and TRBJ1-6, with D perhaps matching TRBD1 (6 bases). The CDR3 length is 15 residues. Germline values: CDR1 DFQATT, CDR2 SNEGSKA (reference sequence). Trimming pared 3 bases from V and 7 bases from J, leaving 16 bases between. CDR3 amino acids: CSARGGASWNSPLHF. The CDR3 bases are TGCAGTGCTAGGGGGGGGGCCTCGTGGAATTCACCCCTCCACTTT.

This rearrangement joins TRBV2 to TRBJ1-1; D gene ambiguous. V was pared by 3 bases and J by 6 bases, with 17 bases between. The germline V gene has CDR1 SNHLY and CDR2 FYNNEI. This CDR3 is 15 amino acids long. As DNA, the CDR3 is TGTGCCAGCAGTGATCCGGGTCCGGAGTGGTCTGAAGCTTTCTTT. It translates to CASSDPGPEWSEAFF.

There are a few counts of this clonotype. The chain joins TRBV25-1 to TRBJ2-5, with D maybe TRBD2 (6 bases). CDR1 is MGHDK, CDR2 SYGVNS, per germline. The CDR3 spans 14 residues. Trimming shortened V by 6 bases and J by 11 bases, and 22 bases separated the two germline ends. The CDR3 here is CASSHKGWTTKQYF. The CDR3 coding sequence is TGTGCCAGCAGCCATAAAGGCTGGACTACTAAGCAGTACTTC.

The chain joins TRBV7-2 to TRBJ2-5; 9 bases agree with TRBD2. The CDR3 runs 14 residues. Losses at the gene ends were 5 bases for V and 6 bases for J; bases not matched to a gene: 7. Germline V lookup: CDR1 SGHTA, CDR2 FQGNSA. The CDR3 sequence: CASSQGLAQQTQYF. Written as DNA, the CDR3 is TGTGCCAGCAGCCAAGGACTAGCGCAGCAGACCCAGTACTTC.

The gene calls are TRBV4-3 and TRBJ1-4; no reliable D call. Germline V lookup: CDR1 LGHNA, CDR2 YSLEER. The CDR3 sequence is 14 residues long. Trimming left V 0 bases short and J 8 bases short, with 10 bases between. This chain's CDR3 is CASSQDFGPEKLFF. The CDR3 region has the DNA TGCGCCAGCAGCCAAGATTTCGGGCCGGAAAAACTGTTTTTT.

This CDR3 is CASTLRGGGNEQFF. The DNA of the CDR3 is TGTGCCAGCACCCTTAGGGGGGGAGGCAATGAGCAGTTCTTC. The rearrangement joins TRBV28 to TRBJ2-1, with a weak D call TRBD2 (7 bases). The CDR3 runs to 14 residues. V was trimmed by 7 bases and J by 6 bases, leaving 16 bases between them. Germline-derived CDR1 and CDR2 are MDHEN and SYDVKM. Drawing the rest from reference TRBV28 and TRBJ2-1, the complete variable domain is DVKVTQSSRYLVKRTGEKVFLECVQDMDHENMFWYRQDPGLGLRLIYFSYDVKMKEKGDIPEGYSVSREKKERFSLILESASTNQTSMYLCASTLRGGGNEQFFGPGTRLTVL.

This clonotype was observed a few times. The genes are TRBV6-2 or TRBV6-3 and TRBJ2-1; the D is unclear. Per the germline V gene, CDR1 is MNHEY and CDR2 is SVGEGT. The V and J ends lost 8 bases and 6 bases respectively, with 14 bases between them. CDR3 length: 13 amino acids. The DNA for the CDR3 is TGTGCCAGCGACAAGGCTACATTCAATGAGCAGTTCTTC. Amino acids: CASDKATFNEQFF.

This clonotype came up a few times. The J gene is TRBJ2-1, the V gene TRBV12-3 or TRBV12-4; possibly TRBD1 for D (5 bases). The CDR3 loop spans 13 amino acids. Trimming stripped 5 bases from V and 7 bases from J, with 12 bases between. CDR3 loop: CASSPRQMNEQFF. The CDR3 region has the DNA TGTGCCAGCAGTCCCAGACAGATGAATGAGCAGTTCTTC.

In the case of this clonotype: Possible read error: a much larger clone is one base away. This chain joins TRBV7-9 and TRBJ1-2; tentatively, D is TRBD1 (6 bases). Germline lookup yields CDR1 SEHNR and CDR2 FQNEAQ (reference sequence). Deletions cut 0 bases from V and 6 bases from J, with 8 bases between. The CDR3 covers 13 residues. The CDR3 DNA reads TGTGCCAGCAGCTTAGCGGGGGGCCATGGCTACACCTTC. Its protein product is CASSLAGGHGYTF. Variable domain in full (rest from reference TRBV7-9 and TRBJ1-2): DTGVSQNPRHKITKRGQNVTFRCDPISEHNRLYWYRQTLGQGPEFLTYFQNEAQLEKSRLLSDRFSAERPKGSFSTLEIQRTEQGDSAMYLCASSLAGGHGYTFGSGTRLTVV.

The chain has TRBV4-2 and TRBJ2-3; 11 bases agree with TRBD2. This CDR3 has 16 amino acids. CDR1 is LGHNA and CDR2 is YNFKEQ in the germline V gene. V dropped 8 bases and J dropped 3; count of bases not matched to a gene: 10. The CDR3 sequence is CASASGTSGVTDTQYF. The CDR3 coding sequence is TGTGCCAGCGCTTCCGGGACTAGCGGTGTGACAGATACGCAGTATTTT.

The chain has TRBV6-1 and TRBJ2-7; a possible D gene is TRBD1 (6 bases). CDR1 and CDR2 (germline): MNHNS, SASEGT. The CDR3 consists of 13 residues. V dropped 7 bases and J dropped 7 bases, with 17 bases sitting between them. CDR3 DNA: TGTGCCAGCACTGGACAGCTGACAAATGAGCAGTACTTC. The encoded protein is CASTGQLTNEQYF.